The sequence of this TCR beta chain was determined in a study of T cells after yellow fever vaccination. Study findings and constraints: In FACS-sorted repertoires, abundant clonotypes from the bulk population could appear as contaminants. Weaker overall was a secondary response that nonetheless peaked faster, on day 5 versus 15.

The CDR3 contains 13 residues. Germline assignment: CDR1 LGHDT and CDR2 YNNKEL (reference sequence). The V gene end was trimmed by 0 bases and the J gene end by 14 bases; junction bases not matched to a gene: 5. This clonotype was counted a few times. Its cognate antigen is unknown. In making TCR cDNA, 5'RACE template switching added a universal primer site and UMIs to it. From the 5' RACE reads, TCRdb called clonotypes with MiXCR, one entry per CDR3 protein. The sample lists hundreds of thousands of distinct CDR3 sequences; 10% to 15% were seen once. The source was PBMCs, collected on the day of the yellow fever booster vaccination. This sequence joins TRBV3-1 and TRBJ2-1, with 9 bases matching TRBD2. This sequence was found in a man younger than 40 who received the YFV17D yellow fever vaccine. The CDR3 here is CASSQEAGLAKFF. Written as DNA, the CDR3 is TGTGCCAGCAGCCAAGAGGCCGGACTAGCGAAGTTCTTC.